These 19 T cell receptor beta chains originate from one sample sequenced in a study of cytomegalovirus exposure and HLA in healthy donors. The PCR had 60 Vbeta and 13 Jbeta primers. Using immunoSEQ multiplex PCR, the repertoire was profiled, and TCRdb retains in-frame clones only, with some absent. The sample has 180,000 or so clones, 75% to 90% seen once. Sequenced material: PBMCs. Receptor source: a man younger than 30 in good health and CMV-seropositive.

This chain's CDR3 is CASSLLQPLNTEAFF. The CDR3 nucleotides are TGCGCCAGCAGCTTGTTACAGCCTTTGAACACTGAAGCTTTCTTT. J is TRBJ1-1 and V is TRBV5-1; D remains ambiguous. This CDR3 is built from 15 residues. Germline CDR1 SGHRS, CDR2 YFSETQ. Trimming removed 1 base at V and 0 bases at J, with 10 bases between.

The genes are TRBV6-7 and TRBJ2-5; 7 nucleotides align to TRBD1. TRBV6-7 is an ORF, and what it does is uncertain. This CDR3 spans 14 amino acids. With V trimmed by 5 bases and J by 1 base, 4 bases remained unmatched. CDR3 protein: CASSADRFQETQYF. In DNA, the CDR3 is TGTGCCAGCAGTGCGGACAGGTTCCAAGAGACCCAGTACTTC.

This rearrangement joins TRBV7-9 to TRBJ1-3, with D possibly matching TRBD1 (6 bases). Germline-derived CDR1 and CDR2 are SEHNR and FQNEAQ (reference sequence). This CDR3 region has 16 residues. Trimming pared 2 bases from V and 0 bases from J, leaving 11 bases between. In DNA, the CDR3 is TGTGCCAGCAGCTTAATTCGACAGGTCTCTGGAAACACCATATATTTT. This encodes CASSLIRQVSGNTIYF.

This clone was seen just once. The CDR3 is CASSLLGLAENPDTQYF. CDR3 DNA sequence: TGCGCCAGCAGTCTTCTTGGACTAGCGGAAAACCCAGATACGCAGTATTTT. The chain uses TRBV5-1 and TRBJ2-3; 10 bases align to TRBD2. This CDR3 contains 17 residues. Germline CDR1 and CDR2: SGHRS and YFSETQ. The V gene end was trimmed by 5 bases and the J gene end by 4 bases; junction bases not matched to a gene: 13.

The chain joins TRBV14 to TRBJ1-1, with a tentative D call TRBD1 (5 bases). There are 15 residues in the CDR3. The V gene lost 4 bases and the J gene lost 2 bases, with 14 bases spanning the gap. Germline lookup yields CDR1 SGHDN and CDR2 FVKESK. The CDR3 protein is CASSLAGGPNTEAFF. The CDR3 DNA reads as TGTGCCAGCAGCCTCGCGGGGGGACCCAACACTGAAGCTTTCTTT.

In its sample, this clone was seen a few times. The chain has TRBV30 and TRBJ1-1; perhaps TRBD1 as D (6 bases). The CDR3 runs to 13 residues. Trimming removed 2 bases from V and 3 bases from J, with 10 bases in between. Germline V gives CDR1 GTSNPN, CDR2 SVGIG (reference sequence). The CDR3 DNA reads as TGTGCCTGGAGTACTGGGGGCTACACTGAAGCTTTCTTT. Protein product: CAWSTGGYTEAFF.

In its sample, this clone was seen once. This rearrangement joins TRBV4-3 to TRBJ1-2; D is ambiguous. V was clipped by 0 bases and J by 3 bases, with 11 bases between them. The CDR3 consists of 15 residues. Germline V gives CDR1 LGHNA, CDR2 YSLEER. CDR3 coding DNA: TGCGCCAGCAGCCAAGATCTTGTATCGTACTATGGCTACACCTTC. Protein: CASSQDLVSYYGYTF.

This clone was counted once. The CDR3 DNA sequence: TGTGCCAGTAGTGACCTCCCAGGGGACTACACCCGCACAGATACGCAGTATTTT. The encoded protein is CASSDLPGDYTRTDTQYF. V and J are TRBV19 and TRBJ2-3; the D gene is possibly TRBD2 (7 bases). Trimming took 5 bases from V and 1 from J, leaving 22 bases between them. The germline gives CDR1 LNHDA, CDR2 SQIVND (reference sequence). This CDR3 comprises 18 residues.

The rearrangement links TRBV9 to TRBJ1-3; the D is unclear. Per germline, CDR1 SGDLS and CDR2 YYNGEE. V shed 3 bases and J shed 0 bases, with 10 bases lying between them. There are 15 residues in the CDR3. This CDR3 is CASSGSRGSGNTIYF. Here the CDR3 DNA reads TGTGCCAGCAGCGGATCCAGAGGCTCTGGAAACACCATATATTTT.

As DNA, the CDR3 is TGCAGCGTTGGAGTAGGGTGGACATCGACCTCCTACGAGCAGTACTTC. Its protein is CSVGVGWTSTSYEQYF. The chain is built from TRBV29-1 and TRBJ2-7; D might be TRBD1 (5 bases). V was pared by 4 bases and J by 0 bases, with 19 bases between. The germline V gene has CDR1 SQVTM and CDR2 ANQGSEA. The length of the CDR3 is 16 residues.

CDR3 amino acids: CASSKQGAGGYTDTQYF. The CDR3 DNA reads as TGTGCCAGTAGTAAACAGGGGGCGGGGGGATACACAGATACGCAGTATTTT. V usage is TRBV19 and J usage is TRBJ2-3; D is possibly TRBD1 (9 bases). CDR1 LNHDA and CDR2 SQIVND come from the germline V gene (reference sequence). The length of the CDR3 is 17 residues. Trimming removed 4 bases from V and 2 bases from J, with 19 bases in between.

The chain couples TRBV10-3 to TRBJ1-1, with 10 bases that match TRBD1. CDR1 ENHRY and CDR2 SYGVKD come from the germline V gene. CDR3 length equals 14 residues. Germline trimming cut 4 bases from V and 6 bases from J; bases unmatched to any gene: 5. The CDR3 region is CAISGTGGSAEAFF. As DNA, the CDR3 is TGTGCCATCAGTGGGACAGGGGGGTCGGCTGAAGCTTTCTTT.

The V gene is TRBV19, the J gene TRBJ2-2, with 14 bases lining up with TRBD2. Germline lookup yields CDR1 LNHDA and CDR2 SQIVND (reference sequence). V dropped 5 bases and J dropped 1; count of bases not matched to a gene: 15. CDR3 size: 21 residues. The chain's CDR3 is CASSSPRGLAGALLNTGELFF. In DNA, the CDR3 is TGTGCCAGTAGTTCCCCCAGGGGACTAGCGGGGGCCCTTTTGAACACCGGGGAGCTGTTTTTT.

The chain carries TRBV5-1 and TRBJ2-7, with 9 bases aligning to TRBD1. Germline V gene lookup returns CDR1 SGHRS and CDR2 YFSETQ. This CDR3 contains 16 residues. J was trimmed by 2 bases and V by 3 bases; bases with no gene match: 9. The CDR3 region has the DNA TGCGCCAGCAGCTATTCCCGGACAGGGGTTGCCTACGAGCAGTACTTC. Its translation: CASSYSRTGVAYEQYF.

The chain recombines TRBV7-9 with TRBJ2-1, with a tentative D call TRBD2 (5 bases). This CDR3 is built from 11 residues. From germline, CDR1 is SEHNR and CDR2 FQNEAQ (reference sequence). Trimming stripped 7 bases from V and 8 bases from J, with 9 bases between. As DNA, the CDR3 is TGTGCCAGCAATACGGGGTATGAGCAGTTCTTC. This translates into CASNTGYEQFF.

The J gene is TRBJ2-1, the V gene TRBV10-3, with D perhaps TRBD2 (6 bases). Trimming shortened V by 4 bases and J by 8 bases, and 15 bases separated the two germline ends. This CDR3 is 14 amino acids long. Germline V CDR1 and CDR2: ENHRY, SYGVKD. The CDR3 sequence: CAISGRIPGDEQFF. In DNA, the CDR3 is TGTGCCATCAGTGGGCGTATCCCGGGAGATGAGCAGTTCTTC.

The chain carries TRBV19 and TRBJ1-1; perhaps TRBD1 as D (6 bases). Germline V lookup: CDR1 LNHDA, CDR2 SQIVND (reference sequence). CDR3 length equals 14 residues. Trimming cost V 3 bases and J 4 bases, with 12 bases left between them. The CDR3 region has the DNA TGTGCCAGTAGTATCCCACAGGGTTCCACTGAAGCTTTCTTT. It codes for CASSIPQGSTEAFF.

This clone was seen once. This rearrangement joins TRBV6-6 to TRBJ1-5; no firm D call. V shed 6 bases and J shed 7 bases, with 10 bases lying between them. Germline V gives CDR1 MNHNY, CDR2 SVGAGI (reference sequence). The CDR3 has 12 residues. As DNA, the CDR3 is TGTGCCAGCAGCTCACGCGCGCAGCCCCAGCATTTT. This codes for CASSSRAQPQHF.

This chain links TRBV7-8 with TRBJ2-7; TRBD2 matches 8 bases. Germline V gene lookup returns CDR1 SGHVS and CDR2 FQNEAQ. The trim removed 5 bases at V and 3 bases at J, leaving 21 bases unmatched. The CDR3 is 19 amino acids. This CDR3 is CASSLEWGAGGELGYEQYF. The CDR3 DNA reads TGTGCCAGCAGCCTAGAGTGGGGTGCGGGGGGCGAGTTAGGCTACGAGCAGTACTTC. The whole variable domain, filled in from reference TRBV7-8 and TRBJ2-7, reads GAGVSQSPRYKVAKRGQDVALRCDPISGHVSLFWYQQALGQGPEFLTYFQNEAQLDKSGLPSDRFFAERPEGSVSTLKIQRTQQEDSAVYLCASSLEWGAGGELGYEQYFGPGTRLTVT.